This TCR beta chain was documented in a study of blood T cell repertoires in COVID-19. Whole-study context: Sources were T cells, B-cell-depleted T cells, or PBMCs; the material itself was cDNA or gDNA.

Adults between roughly 18 and 95 years of age took part from 20 to 25 US areas. Which cohort a participant joined came from the clinical history participants gave. Method: immunoSEQ multiplex PCR; TCRdb's copy keeps in-frame clones and lacks some. The table has about 220,000 clones, 82% seen once. Per the germline V gene, CDR1 is LNHDA and CDR2 is SQIVND (reference sequence). Trimming took 6 bases from V and 0 from J, leaving 13 bases between them. The CDR3 length is 15 residues. Specimen: PBMCs or T cells enriched from blood (not recorded which). The clonotype was recovered from a woman aged 55-69 years who had recovered from COVID-19. The V and J genes are TRBV19 and TRBJ2-3; D is ambiguous. The DNA for the CDR3 is TGTGCCAGTAGACGTCGGAGTTCTAGCACAGATACGCAGTATTTT. Amino acids: CASRRRSSSTDTQYF.